This T cell receptor (beta chain) was found in a study of blood T cells in healthy people across ages. Together with a sample-barcoded 5' primer, a J-beta primer mix was included in a second PCR lasting about 6 to 12 cycles. A template-switch adaptor containing 12 random nucleotides labeled each cDNA molecule. TCRdb recomputed calls from the 5' RACE reads with MiXCR, one row per CDR3 protein. In the table there are 1.8 million or so distinct CDR3 sequences, roughly two fifths of which are singletons. The CDR3 runs 16 residues. The germline V gene encodes CDR1 LGHDT and CDR2 YNNKEL (reference sequence). With V trimmed by 1 base and J by 3 bases, 6 bases remained unmatched. About 9.6 milliliters of peripheral blood were drawn from each donor into EDTA-treated tubes. This clonotype was detected a few times. Its antigen is not known. Study-level results: The fall in TCR beta diversity per million T cells was roughly linear with age.

The J gene is TRBJ2-3, the V gene TRBV3-1; 8 bases line up with TRBD2. This receptor was taken from a human donor in good health. Sequencing input: blood. Here the CDR3 reads CASSQVPGGLTDTQYF. The CDR3 bases are TGTGCCAGCAGCCAAGTACCGGGGGGGCTAACAGATACGCAGTATTTT.